The 15 T cell receptor beta chains listed next were all sequenced from one sample in a study of T cells expressing NK-cell markers. TCRdb processed the 5' RACE reads again and assigns one entry to each CDR3 protein, with no DNA. The sample data list approximately 460,000 distinct CDR3 sequences. The material sequenced was blood T cells: a sorted CD56 or NKG2C T cell subset, CD4+ or CD8+ T cells, or bulk PBMC T cells (not recorded which). These receptors all come from a woman aged 18 to 69 in good health.

The chain links TRBV6-5 to TRBJ2-1. The CDR3 contains 15 residues. Germline V gives CDR1 MNHEY, CDR2 SVGAGI. The CDR3 here is CASSYSTSEYNEQFF.

The chain couples TRBV12-3 or TRBV12-4 to TRBJ2-1. The length of the CDR3 is 14 residues. The CDR3: CASSLALSNNEQFF.

This sequence joins TRBV7-8 and TRBJ1-2; the D gene TCRdb calls, TRBD1, cannot be checked with no DNA. The length of the CDR3 is 15 residues. Germline V gives CDR1 SGHVS, CDR2 FQNEAQ. The CDR3 sequence is CASSLVVGTGDGYTF.

CDR3 amino acids: CASRPDRGPTGELFF. This sequence joins TRBV12-3 or TRBV12-4 and TRBJ2-2; the TCRdb call, TRBD1, lacks DNA for checking. The CDR3 totals 15 residues.

The V and J genes are TRBV5-4 and TRBJ1-4; without DNA, the TCRdb call of TRBD1 cannot be checked. The CDR3 loop spans 12 amino acids. Germline V lookup: CDR1 SGHNT, CDR2 YYREEE (reference sequence). The CDR3: CASRAGGEKLFF.

This chain joins TRBV27 and TRBJ2-3; TCRdb designates TRBD2, a call that cannot be tested without DNA. The germline V gene has CDR1 MNHEY and CDR2 SMNVEV (reference sequence). The CDR3 spans 15 residues. The CDR3 loop is CASSPGTSGRDTQYF.

The rearrangement links TRBV30 to TRBJ1-3. The germline V gene has CDR1 GTSNPN and CDR2 SVGIG (reference sequence). This CDR3 has 15 amino acids. CDR3 residues: CAWSHGTPVVDTIYF.

V gene TRBV18 combines with J gene TRBJ2-1. This CDR3 comprises 12 residues. Germline V gene sequence: CDR1 KGHSH, CDR2 LQKENI. CDR3 sequence: CASSEDYNEQFF.

The J gene is TRBJ2-7, the V gene TRBV28; absent DNA, TCRdb's TRBD2 call cannot be checked. CDR3 length: 16 residues. Germline V gives CDR1 MDHEN, CDR2 SYDVKM. The chain's CDR3 is CASSSSGTSLYYEQYF.

This chain uses TRBV7-9 with TRBJ1-1; TCRdb's D call, TRBD1, is unchecked because there is no DNA. CDR3 length equals 16 residues. CDR1 is SEHNR, CDR2 FQNEAQ, per germline (reference sequence). CDR3 amino acids: CASRKPQGRGNTEAFF.

The genes are TRBV4-2 and TRBJ2-2. This CDR3 comprises 15 residues. Looked up from germline, CDR1 is LGHNA and CDR2 is YNFKEQ. The CDR3 loop is CASSQVSSAVGELFF.

The CDR3 sequence is CASSPRRRETQYF. The chain uses TRBV18 and TRBJ2-5; TCRdb calls TRBD2, which cannot be checked without DNA. Per the germline V gene, CDR1 is KGHSH and CDR2 is LQKENI. The CDR3 has 13 amino acids. Filled out from reference TRBV18 and TRBJ2-5, the complete variable domain reads NAGVMQNPRHLVRRRGQEARLRCSPMKGHSHVYWYRQLPEEGLKFMVYLQKENIIDESGMPKERFSAEFPKEGPSILRIQQVVRGDSAAYFCASSPRRRETQYFGPGTRLLVL.

This sequence joins TRBV28 and TRBJ2-3; TCRdb lists TRBD2, though no DNA is available to test this call. CDR1 and CDR2 from the germline V gene are MDHEN and SYDVKM. The CDR3 has 16 residues. The CDR3 sequence: CASSFLASGTADTQYF.

The J gene is TRBJ1-1, the V gene TRBV20-1; lacking DNA, the TRBD1 call made by TCRdb goes unchecked. This CDR3 region has 14 residues. CDR1 is DFQATT and CDR2 is SNEGSKA in the germline V gene (reference sequence). The chain's CDR3 is CSARGRGVDTEAFF.

The chain carries TRBV7-9 and TRBJ1-1; no DNA is available, so the TRBD1 call from TCRdb remains unchecked. Germline V gene sequence: CDR1 SEHNR, CDR2 FQNEAQ (reference sequence). This CDR3 is 13 amino acids long. The CDR3 loop is CASTGQTNTEAFF.